The source of this TCR beta chain is a study of breast tumors, draining lymph nodes, adjacent tissues. TCRdb processed the multiplex PCR reads anew with MiXCR; each CDR3 protein has one entry. Here the sample spans 180,000 or so distinct CDR3 sequences, approximately 31% being singletons. Germline assignment: CDR1 SGHVS and CDR2 FQNEAQ. This CDR3 is built from 14 residues. The ends lost 1 base at V and 9 bases at J; junction bases unmatched: 5. The lymph nodes were axillary draining lymph nodes from breast cancer patients. This clonotype was counted many times. V usage is TRBV7-8 and J usage is TRBJ2-1; 8 bases agree with TRBD2. This sequence originates from a female donor with breast cancer. Some clones in this sample may be carry-over from other donors' samples. The sample consisted of axillary lymph node tissue. As DNA, the CDR3 is TGTGCCAGCAGCTTAGGGACTAGCCTTACTGAGCAGTTCTTC. Translating gives CASSLGTSLTEQFF.